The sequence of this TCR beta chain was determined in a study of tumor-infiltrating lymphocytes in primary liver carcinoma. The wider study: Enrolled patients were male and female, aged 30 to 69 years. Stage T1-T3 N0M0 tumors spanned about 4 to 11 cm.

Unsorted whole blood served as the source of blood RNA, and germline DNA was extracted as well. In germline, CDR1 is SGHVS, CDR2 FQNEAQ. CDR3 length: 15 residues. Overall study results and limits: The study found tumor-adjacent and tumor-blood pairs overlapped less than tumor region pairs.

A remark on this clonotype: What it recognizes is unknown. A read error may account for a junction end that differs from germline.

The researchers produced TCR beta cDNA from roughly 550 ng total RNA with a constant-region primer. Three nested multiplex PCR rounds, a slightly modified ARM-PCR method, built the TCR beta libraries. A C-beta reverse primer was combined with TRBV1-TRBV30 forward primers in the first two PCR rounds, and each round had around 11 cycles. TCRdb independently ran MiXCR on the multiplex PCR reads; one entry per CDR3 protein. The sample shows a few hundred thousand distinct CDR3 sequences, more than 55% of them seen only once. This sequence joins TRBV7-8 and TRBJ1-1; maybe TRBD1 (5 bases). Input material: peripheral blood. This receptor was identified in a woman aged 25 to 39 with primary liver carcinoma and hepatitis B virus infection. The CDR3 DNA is TGTGCCACCAGCTTAGCCGACCGAGGGGCCACTGAAGCTTTCTTT. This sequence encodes CATSLADRGATEAFF.